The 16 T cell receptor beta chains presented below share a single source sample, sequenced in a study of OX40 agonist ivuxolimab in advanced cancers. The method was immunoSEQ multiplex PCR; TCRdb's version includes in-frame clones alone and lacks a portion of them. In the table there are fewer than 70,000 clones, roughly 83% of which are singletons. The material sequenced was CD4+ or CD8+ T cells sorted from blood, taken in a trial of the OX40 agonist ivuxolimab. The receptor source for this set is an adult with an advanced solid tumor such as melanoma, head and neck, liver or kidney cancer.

Written as DNA, the CDR3 is TGTGCCAGCAGCTTAAGGTTAGGGGGTAGCACAGATACGCAGTATTTT. Its translation: CASSLRLGGSTDTQYF. This rearrangement joins TRBV7-2 to TRBJ2-3, with D possibly being TRBD1 (6 bases). Trimming removed 2 bases at V and 0 bases at J, with 12 bases between. This CDR3 spans 16 amino acids. Germline CDR1 is SGHTA and CDR2 is FQGNSA.

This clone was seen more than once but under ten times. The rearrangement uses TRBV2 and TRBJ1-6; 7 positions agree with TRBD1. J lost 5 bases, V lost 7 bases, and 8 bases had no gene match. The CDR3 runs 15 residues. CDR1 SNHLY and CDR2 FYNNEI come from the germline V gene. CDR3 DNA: TGTGCCAGCAATACACAGGGGCAGGATAATTCACCCCTCCACTTT. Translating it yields CASNTQGQDNSPLHF.

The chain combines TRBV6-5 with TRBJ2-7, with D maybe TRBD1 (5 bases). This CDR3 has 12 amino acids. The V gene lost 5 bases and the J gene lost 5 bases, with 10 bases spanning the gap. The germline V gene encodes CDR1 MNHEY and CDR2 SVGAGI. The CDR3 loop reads CASSQQAHEQYF. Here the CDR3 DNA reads TGTGCCAGCAGTCAACAGGCCCACGAGCAGTACTTC.

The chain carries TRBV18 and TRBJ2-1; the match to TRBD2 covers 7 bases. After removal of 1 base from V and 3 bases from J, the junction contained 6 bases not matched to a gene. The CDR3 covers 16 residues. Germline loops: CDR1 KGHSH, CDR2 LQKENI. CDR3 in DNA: TGTGCCAGCTCACCACTGTCGGGCGGGGGCTACAATGAGCAGTTCTTC. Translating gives CASSPLSGGGYNEQFF.

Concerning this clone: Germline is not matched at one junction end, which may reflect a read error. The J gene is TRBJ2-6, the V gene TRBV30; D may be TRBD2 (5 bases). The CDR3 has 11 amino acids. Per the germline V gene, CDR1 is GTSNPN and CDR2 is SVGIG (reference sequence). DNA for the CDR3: TGCGGACTGGCTGGGGCCAACGTCCTGACTTTC. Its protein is CGLAGANVLTF.

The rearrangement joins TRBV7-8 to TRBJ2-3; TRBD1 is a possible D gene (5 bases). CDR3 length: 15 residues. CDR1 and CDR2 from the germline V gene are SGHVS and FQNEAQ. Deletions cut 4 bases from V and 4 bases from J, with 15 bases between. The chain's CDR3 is CASSSRLGAADTQYF. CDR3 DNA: TGTGCCAGCAGCTCGAGGCTTGGGGCCGCAGATACGCAGTATTTT.

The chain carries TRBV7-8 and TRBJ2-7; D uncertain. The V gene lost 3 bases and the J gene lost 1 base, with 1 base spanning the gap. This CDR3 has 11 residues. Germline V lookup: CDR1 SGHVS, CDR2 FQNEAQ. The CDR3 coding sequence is TGTGCCAGCAGCTTGTCCTACGAGCAGTACTTC. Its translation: CASSLSYEQYF. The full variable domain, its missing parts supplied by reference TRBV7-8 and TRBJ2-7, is GAGVSQSPRYKVAKRGQDVALRCDPISGHVSLFWYQQALGQGPEFLTYFQNEAQLDKSGLPSDRFFAERPEGSVSTLKIQRTQQEDSAVYLCASSLSYEQYFGPGTRLTVT.

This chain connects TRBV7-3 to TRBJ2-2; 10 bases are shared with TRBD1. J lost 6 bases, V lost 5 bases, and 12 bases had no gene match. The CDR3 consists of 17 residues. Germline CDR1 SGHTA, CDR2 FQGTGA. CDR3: CASSPTGGTYIPGELFF. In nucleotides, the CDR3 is TGTGCCAGCAGCCCGACAGGGGGCACCTATATCCCCGGGGAGCTGTTTTTT.

The chain's CDR3 is CASSLVSGGPHNEQFF. CDR3 sequence (DNA): TGCGCCAGCAGCTTGGTTAGCGGGGGACCCCACAATGAGCAGTTCTTC. This chain links TRBV5-1 with TRBJ2-1; 9 bases are a match to TRBD2. Unmatched junction bases numbered 6, after V lost 0 bases and J lost 5 bases. The length of the CDR3 is 16 residues. Germline CDR1 SGHRS, CDR2 YFSETQ.

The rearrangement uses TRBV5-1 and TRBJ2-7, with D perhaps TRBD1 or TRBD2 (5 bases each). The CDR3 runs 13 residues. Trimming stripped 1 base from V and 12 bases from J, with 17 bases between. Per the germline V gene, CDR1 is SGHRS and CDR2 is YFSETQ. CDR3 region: CASSLLIREQAYF. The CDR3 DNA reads TGCGCCAGCAGCTTGCTTATTCGGGAACAGGCGTACTTC.

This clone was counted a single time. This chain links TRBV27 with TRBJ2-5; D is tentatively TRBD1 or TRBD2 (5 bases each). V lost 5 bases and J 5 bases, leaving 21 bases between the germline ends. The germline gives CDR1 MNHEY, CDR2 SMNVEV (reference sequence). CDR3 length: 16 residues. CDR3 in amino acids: CASSPLTLGVGETQYF. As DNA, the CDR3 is TGTGCCAGCAGTCCCTTAACGTTGGGGGTGGGGGAGACCCAGTACTTC.

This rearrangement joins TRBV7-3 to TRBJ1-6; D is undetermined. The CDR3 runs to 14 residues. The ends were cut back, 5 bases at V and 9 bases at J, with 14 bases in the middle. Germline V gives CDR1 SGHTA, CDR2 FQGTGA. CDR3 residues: CASSPGSDGSPLHF. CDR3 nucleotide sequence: TGTGCCAGCAGCCCGGGTTCTGACGGTTCACCCCTCCACTTT.

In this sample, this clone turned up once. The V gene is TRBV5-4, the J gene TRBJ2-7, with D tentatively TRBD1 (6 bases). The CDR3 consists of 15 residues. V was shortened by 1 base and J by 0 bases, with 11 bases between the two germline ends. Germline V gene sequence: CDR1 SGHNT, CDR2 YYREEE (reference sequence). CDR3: CASSLPTGISYEQYF. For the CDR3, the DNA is TGTGCCAGCAGCTTGCCGACAGGCATCTCCTACGAGCAGTACTTC.

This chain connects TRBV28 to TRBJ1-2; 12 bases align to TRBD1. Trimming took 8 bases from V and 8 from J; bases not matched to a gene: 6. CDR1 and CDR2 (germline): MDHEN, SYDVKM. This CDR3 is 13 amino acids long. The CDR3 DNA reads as TGTGCCAGCTCCCGGGGACAGGGGGCAGGCTACACCTTC. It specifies CASSRGQGAGYTF.

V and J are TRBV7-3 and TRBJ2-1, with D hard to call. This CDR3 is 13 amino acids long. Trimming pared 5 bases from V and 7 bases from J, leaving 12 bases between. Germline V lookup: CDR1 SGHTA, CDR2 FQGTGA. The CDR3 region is CASSQNWRNEQFF. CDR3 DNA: TGTGCCAGCAGCCAGAATTGGAGAAATGAGCAGTTCTTC.

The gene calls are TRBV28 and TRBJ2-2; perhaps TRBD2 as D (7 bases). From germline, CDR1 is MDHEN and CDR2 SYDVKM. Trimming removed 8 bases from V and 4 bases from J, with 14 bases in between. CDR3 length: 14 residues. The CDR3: CASVRGGGTGELFF. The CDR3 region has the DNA TGTGCCAGCGTACGGGGAGGGGGCACCGGGGAGCTGTTTTTT.